The clone carrying this TCR beta chain came up a few times. The entry originates in a study of T-cell memory formation after mild COVID-19. The germline gives CDR1 SGHVS, CDR2 FNYEAQ. The CDR3 contains 17 residues. J was trimmed by 5 bases and V by 1 base; bases with no gene match: 10. TCRdb reprocessed the 5' RACE reads via MiXCR and lists one record per CDR3 protein. The sample has 560,000 or so distinct CDR3 sequences; 17% are singletons. The specimen sequenced was PBMCs or a T cell subset sorted from them (not recorded which). The chain is built from TRBV7-6 and TRBJ2-1, with 8 bases lining up with TRBD2. This clonotype was obtained from an adult woman who had mild COVID-19 (a few samples of this study predate the infection). Cell type and time point are not known. DNA for the CDR3: TGTGCCAGCAGCTTAGGAGGGGTTGAGCGGGGGCACAATGAGCAGTTCTTC. As protein: CASSLGGVERGHNEQFF.